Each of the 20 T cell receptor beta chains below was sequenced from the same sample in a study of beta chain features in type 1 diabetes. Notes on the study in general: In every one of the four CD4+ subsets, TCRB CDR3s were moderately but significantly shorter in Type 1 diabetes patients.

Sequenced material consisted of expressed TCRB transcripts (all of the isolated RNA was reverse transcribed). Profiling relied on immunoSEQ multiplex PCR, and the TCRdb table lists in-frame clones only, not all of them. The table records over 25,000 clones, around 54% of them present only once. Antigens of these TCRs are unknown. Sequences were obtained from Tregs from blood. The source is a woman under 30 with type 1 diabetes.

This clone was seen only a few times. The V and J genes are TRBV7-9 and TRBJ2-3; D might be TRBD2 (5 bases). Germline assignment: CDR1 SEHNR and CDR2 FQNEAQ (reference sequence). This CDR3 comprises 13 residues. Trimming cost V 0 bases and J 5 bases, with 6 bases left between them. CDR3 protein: CASSLAAEDTQYF. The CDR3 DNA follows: TGTGCCAGCAGCTTAGCAGCGGAAGATACGCAGTATTTT.

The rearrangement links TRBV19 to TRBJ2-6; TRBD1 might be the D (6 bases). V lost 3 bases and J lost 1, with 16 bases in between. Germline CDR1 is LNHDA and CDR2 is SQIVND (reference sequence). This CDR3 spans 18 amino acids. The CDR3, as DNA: TGTGCCAGTAGTATGCGAAGTACACAGGGATCTGGGGCCAACGTCCTGACTTTC. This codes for CASSMRSTQGSGANVLTF.

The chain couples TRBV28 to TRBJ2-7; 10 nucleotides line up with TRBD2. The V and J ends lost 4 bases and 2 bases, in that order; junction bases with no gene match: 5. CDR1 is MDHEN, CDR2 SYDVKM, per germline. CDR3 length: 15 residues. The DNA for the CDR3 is TGTGCCAGCAGTTCTCGGACTAGCGGTCCCTACGAGCAGTACTTC. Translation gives CASSSRTSGPYEQYF.

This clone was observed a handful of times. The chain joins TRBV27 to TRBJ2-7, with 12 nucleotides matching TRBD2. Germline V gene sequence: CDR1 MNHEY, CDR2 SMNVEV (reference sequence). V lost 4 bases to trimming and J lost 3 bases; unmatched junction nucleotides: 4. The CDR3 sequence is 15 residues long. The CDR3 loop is CASSSPGLAGYEQYF. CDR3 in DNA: TGTGCCAGCAGTTCGCCGGGACTAGCGGGCTACGAGCAGTACTTC.

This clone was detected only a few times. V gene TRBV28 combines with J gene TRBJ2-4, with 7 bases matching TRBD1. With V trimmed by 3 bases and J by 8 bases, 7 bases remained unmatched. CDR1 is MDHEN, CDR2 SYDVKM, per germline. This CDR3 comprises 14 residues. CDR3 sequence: CASSLTGIGDIQYF. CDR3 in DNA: TGTGCCAGCAGTTTGACAGGGATAGGGGACATTCAGTACTTC.

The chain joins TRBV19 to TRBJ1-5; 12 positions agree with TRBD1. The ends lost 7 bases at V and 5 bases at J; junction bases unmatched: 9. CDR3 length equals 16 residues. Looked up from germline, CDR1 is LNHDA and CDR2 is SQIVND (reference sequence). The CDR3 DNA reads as TGTGCCAGTACCGCATTCGGGACAGGGGGCTATCAGCCCCAGCATTTT. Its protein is CASTAFGTGGYQPQHF.

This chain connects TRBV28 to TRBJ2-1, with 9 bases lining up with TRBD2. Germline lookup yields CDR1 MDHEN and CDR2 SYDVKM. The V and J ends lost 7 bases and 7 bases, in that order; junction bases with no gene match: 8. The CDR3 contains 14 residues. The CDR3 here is CASNPSGIGNEQFF. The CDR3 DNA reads TGTGCCAGCAACCCTAGCGGGATCGGAAATGAGCAGTTCTTC.

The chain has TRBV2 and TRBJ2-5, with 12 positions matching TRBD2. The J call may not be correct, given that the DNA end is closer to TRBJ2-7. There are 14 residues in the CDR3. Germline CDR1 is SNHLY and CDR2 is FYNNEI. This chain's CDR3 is CASSGTSGTYEQYF. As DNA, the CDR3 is TGTGCCAGCAGTGGGACTAGCGGGACCTACGAGCAGTACTTC.

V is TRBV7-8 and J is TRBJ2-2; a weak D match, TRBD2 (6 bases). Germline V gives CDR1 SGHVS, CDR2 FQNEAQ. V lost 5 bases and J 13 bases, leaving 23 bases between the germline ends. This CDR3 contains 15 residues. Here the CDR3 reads CASSHRTLNRGGLFF. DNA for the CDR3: TGTGCCAGCAGCCACCGGACTCTAAACCGGGGAGGGCTGTTTTTT.

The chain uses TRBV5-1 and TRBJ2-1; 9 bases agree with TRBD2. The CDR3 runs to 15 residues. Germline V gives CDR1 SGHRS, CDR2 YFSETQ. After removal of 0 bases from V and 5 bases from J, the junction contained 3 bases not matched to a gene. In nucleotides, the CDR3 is TGCGCCAGCAGCTTGGTAGCGGGGGATGACAATGAGCAGTTCTTC. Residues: CASSLVAGDDNEQFF.

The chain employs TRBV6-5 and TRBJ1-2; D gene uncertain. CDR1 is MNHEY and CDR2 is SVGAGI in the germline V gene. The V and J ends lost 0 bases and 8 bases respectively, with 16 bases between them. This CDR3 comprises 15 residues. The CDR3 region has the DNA TGTGCCAGCAGTTACTCCCAACCCGGGAACGGAGGCTACACCTTC. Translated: CASSYSQPGNGGYTF.

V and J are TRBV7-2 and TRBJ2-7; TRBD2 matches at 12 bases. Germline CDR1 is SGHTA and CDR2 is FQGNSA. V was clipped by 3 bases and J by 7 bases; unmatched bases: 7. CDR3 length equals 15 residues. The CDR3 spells CASSFASGRAHEQYV. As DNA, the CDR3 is TGTGCCAGCAGCTTTGCTAGCGGGAGGGCTCATGAGCAGTACGTC.

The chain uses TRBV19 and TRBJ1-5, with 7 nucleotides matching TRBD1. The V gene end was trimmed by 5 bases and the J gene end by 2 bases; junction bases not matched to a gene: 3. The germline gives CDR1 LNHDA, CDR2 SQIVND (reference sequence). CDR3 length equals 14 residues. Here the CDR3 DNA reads TGTGCCAGTAGTGACGACAGGGGCAATCAGCCCCAGCATTTT. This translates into CASSDDRGNQPQHF.

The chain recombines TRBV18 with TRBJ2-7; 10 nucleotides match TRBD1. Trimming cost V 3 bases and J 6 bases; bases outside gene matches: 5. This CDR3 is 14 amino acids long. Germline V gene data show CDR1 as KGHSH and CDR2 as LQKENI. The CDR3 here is CASSPSDRGTEQYF. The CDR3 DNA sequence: TGTGCCAGCTCACCCTCGGACAGGGGGACCGAGCAGTACTTC.

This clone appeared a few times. CDR3 sequence: CSARTSGAYNEQFF. DNA of the CDR3: TGCAGCGCCCGGACTAGCGGGGCCTACAATGAGCAGTTCTTC. The V gene is TRBV29-1, the J gene TRBJ2-1; 12 bases map to TRBD2. This CDR3 is 14 amino acids long. CDR1 is SQVTM and CDR2 is ANQGSEA in the germline V gene. Losses at the gene ends were 7 bases for V and 2 bases for J; bases not matched to a gene: 3.

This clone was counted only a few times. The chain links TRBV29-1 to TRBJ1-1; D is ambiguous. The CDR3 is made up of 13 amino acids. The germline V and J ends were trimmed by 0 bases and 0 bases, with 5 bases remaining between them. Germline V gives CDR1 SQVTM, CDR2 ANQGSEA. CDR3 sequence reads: CSVEDGMNTEAFF. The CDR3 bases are TGCAGCGTTGAAGATGGCATGAACACTGAAGCTTTCTTT.

The CDR3: CAIQMTGIQPQHF. DNA of the CDR3: TGTGCCATCCAAATGACAGGGATTCAGCCCCAGCATTTT. The chain combines TRBV6-5 with TRBJ1-5; the match to TRBD1 covers 7 bases. J lost 6 bases, V lost 10 bases, and 9 bases had no gene match. Germline V CDR1 and CDR2: MNHEY, SVGAGI. The CDR3 has 13 residues.

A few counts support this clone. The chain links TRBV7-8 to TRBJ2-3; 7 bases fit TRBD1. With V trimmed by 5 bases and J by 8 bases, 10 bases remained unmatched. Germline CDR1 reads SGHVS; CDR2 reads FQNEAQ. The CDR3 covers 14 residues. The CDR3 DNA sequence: TGTGCCAGCAGCGCCCCGGGACAGTTCCTTACGCAGTATTTT. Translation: CASSAPGQFLTQYF.

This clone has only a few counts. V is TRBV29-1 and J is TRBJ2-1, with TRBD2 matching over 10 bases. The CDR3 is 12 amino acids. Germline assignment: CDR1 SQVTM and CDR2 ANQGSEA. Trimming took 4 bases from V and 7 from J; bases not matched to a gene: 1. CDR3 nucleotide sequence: TGCAGCGTTGCTAGCGGGAGAAATGAGCAGTTCTTC. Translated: CSVASGRNEQFF.

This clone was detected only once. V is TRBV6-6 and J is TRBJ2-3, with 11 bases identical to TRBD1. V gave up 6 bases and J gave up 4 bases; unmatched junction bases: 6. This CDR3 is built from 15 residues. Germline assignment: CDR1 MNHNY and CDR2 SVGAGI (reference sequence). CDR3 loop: CASRIGQGASDTQYF. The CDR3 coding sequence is TGTGCCAGCAGAATCGGACAGGGGGCATCAGATACGCAGTATTTT.